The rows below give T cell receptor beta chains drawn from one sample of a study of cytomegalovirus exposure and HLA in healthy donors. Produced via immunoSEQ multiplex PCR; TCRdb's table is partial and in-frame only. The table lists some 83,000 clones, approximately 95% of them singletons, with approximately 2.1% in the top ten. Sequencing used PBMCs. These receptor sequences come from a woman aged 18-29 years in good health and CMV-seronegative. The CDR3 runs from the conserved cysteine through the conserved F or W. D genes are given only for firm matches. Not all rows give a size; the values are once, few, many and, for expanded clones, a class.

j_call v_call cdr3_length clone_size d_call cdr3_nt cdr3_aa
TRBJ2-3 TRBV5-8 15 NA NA TGTGCCAGCAGCTATCGGCAGACTAGCACAGATACGCAGTATTTT CASSYRQTSTDTQYF
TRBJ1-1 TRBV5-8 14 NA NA TGTGCCAGCAGCCCAGGACTTGGAGACACTGAAGCTTTCTTT CASSPGLGDTEAFF
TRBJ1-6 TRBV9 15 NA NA TGTGCCAGCAGCGTAGACAGCTCGAATAATTCACCCCTCCACTTT CASSVDSSNNSPLHF
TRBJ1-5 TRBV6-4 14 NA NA TGTGCCAGCAGTCTGGACAGTAGCAATCAGCCCCAGCATTTT CASSLDSSNQPQHF
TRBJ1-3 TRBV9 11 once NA TGTGCCAGCAGCGCACTAGACACCATATATTTT CASSALDTIYF
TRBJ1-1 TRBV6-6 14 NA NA TGTGCCAGCAGATCGCCAGGAGGACACACTGAAGCTTTCTTT CASRSPGGHTEAFF
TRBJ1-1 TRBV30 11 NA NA TGTGCCTGGATTCGCGTAAATGAAGCTTTCTTT CAWIRVNEAFF
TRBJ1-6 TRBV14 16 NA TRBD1 TGTGCCAGCAGCCAGTCCGGGACAGCTTATAATTCACCCCTCCACTTT CASSQSGTAYNSPLHF
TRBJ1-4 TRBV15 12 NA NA TGTGCCACCAGCAGGGGGGCGGGTCGGCCGTTTTTT CATSRGAGRPFF
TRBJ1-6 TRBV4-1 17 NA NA TGCGCCAGCAGCCAAGGCGATTTGAGCTCCTATAATTCACCCCTCCACTTT CASSQGDLSSYNSPLHF
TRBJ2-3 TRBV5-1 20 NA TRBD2 TGCGCCAGCAGCTTGGCCCCGACTAGCGGGAGGGCCTTATCCACAGATACGCAGTATTTT CASSLAPTSGRALSTDTQYF
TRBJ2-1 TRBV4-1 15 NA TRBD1 TGCGCCAGCAGCCAATGGACAGGGCCCTACAATGAGCAGTTCTTC CASSQWTGPYNEQFF
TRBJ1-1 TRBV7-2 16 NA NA TGTGCCAGCAGCTTAGTCGTCGGGGGGCGGGACACTGAAGCTTTCTTT CASSLVVGGRDTEAFF
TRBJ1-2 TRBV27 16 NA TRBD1 TGTGCCAGCAGTTTATCCGCGGGACAGGGTATCGAGGGCTACACCTTC CASSLSAGQGIEGYTF
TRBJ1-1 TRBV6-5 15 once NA TGTGCCAGCAGCCGTACAGGTGTACTGAACACTGAAGCTTTCTTT CASSRTGVLNTEAFF
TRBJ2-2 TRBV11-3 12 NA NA TGTGCCAGCAGCCAGAGAGGGGGGGAGCTGTTTTTT CASSQRGGELFF
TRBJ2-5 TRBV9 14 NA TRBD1 TGTGCCAGCAGCGAGACAGGGGTGGGGGAGACCCAGTACTTC CASSETGVGETQYF
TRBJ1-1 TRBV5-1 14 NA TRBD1 TGCGCCAGCAGCGCAGGACAGGGGGGGACTGAAGCTTTCTTT CASSAGQGGTEAFF
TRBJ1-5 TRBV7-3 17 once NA TGTGCCAGCAGCTTAAACGGCCCAGAGGTTTACGCTCAGCCCCAGCATTTT CASSLNGPEVYAQPQHF
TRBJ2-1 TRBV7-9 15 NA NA TGTGCCAGCAGCTTAGCGCTTCCAGGTAACAATGAGCAGTTCTTC CASSLALPGNNEQFF
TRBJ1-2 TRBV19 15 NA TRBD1 TGTGCCAGTAGTGACCCGACAGGGATCGTCTATGGCTACACCTTC CASSDPTGIVYGYTF
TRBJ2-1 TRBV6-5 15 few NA TGTGCCAGCAGGACTGAAAGGTTGACCTACAATGAGCAGTTCTTC CASRTERLTYNEQFF
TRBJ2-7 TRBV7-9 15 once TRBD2 TGTGCCAGCAGCTTTTATGCGGGGGGCACCTACGAGCAGTACTTC CASSFYAGGTYEQYF
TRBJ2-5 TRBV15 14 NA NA TGTGCCACCAGTGCGCCGAAACCGAGAGGGACCCAGTACTTC CATSAPKPRGTQYF
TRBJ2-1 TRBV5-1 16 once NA TGCGCCAGCAGCTTTGTCGGGGATAGCTCCTACAATGAGCAGTTCTTC CASSFVGDSSYNEQFF
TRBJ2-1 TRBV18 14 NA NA TGTGCCAGCTCACCCCCCCCGACGGGAGATGAGCAGTTCTTC CASSPPPTGDEQFF
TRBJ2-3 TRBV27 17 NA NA TGTGCCAGCAGTATTCTTTCAGCCGATACTACCACAGATACGCAGTATTTT CASSILSADTTTDTQYF
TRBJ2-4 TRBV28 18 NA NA TGTGCCAGCAGATCCCCTGGAGGGGGCGAAGGGTTTTTTAACATTCAGTACTTC CASRSPGGGEGFFNIQYF
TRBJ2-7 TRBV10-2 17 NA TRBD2 TGCGCCAGCAGTGAGGTCCTTGGGCTAGCGGACTCCTACGAGCAGTACTTC CASSEVLGLADSYEQYF
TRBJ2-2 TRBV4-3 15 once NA TGCGCCAGCAGCCAAGATAGCTCAGGGGCCGGGGAGCTGTTTTTT CASSQDSSGAGELFF
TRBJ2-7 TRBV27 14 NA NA TGTGCCAGCAGTTTATCGGCGGAAGCCTACGAGCAGTACTTC CASSLSAEAYEQYF
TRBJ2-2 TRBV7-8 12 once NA TGTGCCAGCAGCCCCTATACCGGGGAGCTGTTTTTT CASSPYTGELFF
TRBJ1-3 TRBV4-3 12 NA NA TGCGCCAGCAGTCCTGGGCGAGGGACCATATATTTT CASSPGRGTIYF
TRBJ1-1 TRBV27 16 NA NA TGTGCCAGCAGTTTGTCGTCGTACAGCATGAACACTGAAGCTTTCTTT CASSLSSYSMNTEAFF
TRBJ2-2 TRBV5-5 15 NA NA TGTGCCAGCAGCTTCGACCTACAGGATACCGGGGAGCTGTTTTTT CASSFDLQDTGELFF
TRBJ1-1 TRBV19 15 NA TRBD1 TGTGCCAGTATCCCACAGGGGGCGTCTGTCACTGAAGCTTTCTTT CASIPQGASVTEAFF
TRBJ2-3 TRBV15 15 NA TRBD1 TGTGCCACCTCCCCAGGACAGGGGTTAACAGATACGCAGTATTTT CATSPGQGLTDTQYF
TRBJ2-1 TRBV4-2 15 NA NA TGTGCCAGCAGCCAACCAGGTGGCACTTACAATGAGCAGTTCTTC CASSQPGGTYNEQFF